A single sample is the source of the 13 T cell receptor beta chains below, sequenced in a study of T cells after yellow fever vaccination. TCRdb reanalysed the 5' RACE reads using MiXCR and keeps one entry per CDR3 protein. The profile shows about 47,000 distinct CDR3 sequences, roughly 7.3% of them singletons. Sequences were derived from CD8+ T cells sorted from PBMCs, sampled less than 16 days after the first yellow fever vaccination. All receptors come from a man aged 18 to 29 who received the YFV17D yellow fever vaccine.

This clonotype was seen repeatedly, ten times or more. The chain couples TRBV6-5 to TRBJ2-5; 8 bases map to TRBD2. The germline V gene has CDR1 MNHEY and CDR2 SVGAGI. With 2 bases clipped from V and 5 bases from J, the junction kept 13 bases outside the gene matches. This CDR3 has 17 residues. In DNA, the CDR3 is TGTGCCAGCAGTTACGACACTGACCGGGGGGGCCCTGAGACCCAGTACTTC. Translated: CASSYDTDRGGPETQYF.

This clonotype was counted many times. V and J are TRBV6-2 or TRBV6-3 and TRBJ2-7, with a tentative D call TRBD2 (6 bases). Between the trimmed V and J ends, which lost 2 bases and 6 bases, there was a span of 26 bases. CDR3 size: 18 residues. In germline, CDR1 is MNHEY, CDR2 SVGEGT. The CDR3 reads CASSYVLGKGTVRGEQYF. CDR3 coding DNA: TGTGCCAGCAGTTACGTTCTGGGGAAGGGGACTGTTCGGGGCGAGCAGTACTTC.

This clonotype was detected ten times or more. V usage is TRBV25-1 and J usage is TRBJ2-2; possible D gene TRBD2, 5 bases. The CDR3 has 14 amino acids. Trimming left V 3 bases short and J 4 bases short, with 9 bases between. CDR1 is MGHDK and CDR2 is SYGVNS in the germline V gene. Here the CDR3 DNA reads TGTGCCAGCAGTGAGCCCGGGGTCACCGGGGAGCTGTTTTTT. Its protein is CASSEPGVTGELFF.

This clonotype has at least ten counts. The V and J genes are TRBV4-1 and TRBJ2-7; D call uncertain. The CDR3 runs to 13 residues. Germline CDR1 and CDR2: MGHRA and YSYEKL. V shed 1 base and J shed 7 bases, with 11 bases lying between them. Here the CDR3 reads CASSQVRTLEQYF. CDR3 in DNA: TGCGCCAGCAGCCAAGTTCGTACATTGGAGCAGTACTTC.

This rearrangement joins TRBV6-2 or TRBV6-3 to TRBJ2-7, with D tentatively TRBD1 or TRBD2 (5 bases each). This CDR3 has 16 residues. With 0 bases removed from V and 0 bases from J, the gap between germline ends came to 12 bases. Looked up from germline, CDR1 is MNHEY and CDR2 is SVGEGT. The CDR3 DNA follows: TGTGCCAGCAGTTACTCGAGGGGACGGAGCTCCTACGAGCAGTACGTC. It encodes CASSYSRGRSSYEQYV.

This clonotype has a count of ten or more. CDR3 sequence (DNA): TGTGCCAGCACCGAGGGAACACGGGCTTATGGCTACACCTTC. Protein: CASTEGTRAYGYTF. This chain connects TRBV5-6 to TRBJ1-2; D is unresolved. V was trimmed by 6 bases and J by 5 bases, leaving 17 bases between them. CDR1 and CDR2 from the germline V gene are SGHDT and YYEEEE. The CDR3 is 14 residues long.

This clonotype was counted at least ten times. The chain combines TRBV7-3 with TRBJ1-2, with TRBD1 matching over 9 bases. This CDR3 has 17 amino acids. Germline loops: CDR1 SGHTA, CDR2 FQGTGA. The V and J ends lost 8 bases and 4 bases, in that order; junction bases with no gene match: 17. The CDR3 bases are TGTGCCAGCGCTCCAGGGACAGGGCTTAGCATATCCTATGGCTACACCTTC. Encoded protein: CASAPGTGLSISYGYTF.

In this sample, this clonotype turned up many times. The J gene is TRBJ2-7, the V gene TRBV27; D tentatively reads TRBD1 or TRBD2 (5 bases each). The CDR3 has 15 amino acids. Trimming left V 11 bases short and J 1 base short, with 21 bases between. Germline values: CDR1 MNHEY, CDR2 SMNVEV (reference sequence). CDR3 sequence (DNA): TGTGCCGCCGCCGAGGGACCTCTTGGTTCCTACGAGCAGTACTTC. Its translation is CAAAEGPLGSYEQYF.

Ten or more counts support this clonotype. This sequence joins TRBV21-1 and TRBJ2-7; TRBD1, as called in the table, went unchecked against the DNA. TRBV21-1 represents a pseudogene. The CDR3 spans 14 residues. DNA of the CDR3: TGTGCCAGCAGCAATCGCCAGGGGGCGGACGAGCAGTACTTC. This sequence encodes CASSNRQGADEQYF.

This clonotype was detected many times. The V and J genes are TRBV9 and TRBJ2-1; D might be TRBD1 or TRBD2, each matching 7 bases. Trimming took 3 bases from V and 4 from J, leaving 14 bases between them. The CDR3 is 15 residues long. Germline assignment: CDR1 SGDLS and CDR2 YYNGEE. The CDR3 DNA reads as TGTGCCAGCAGCGAGGGGGGGACAGAGTACAATGAGCAGTTCTTC. Translation gives CASSEGGTEYNEQFF.

The CDR3 loop reads CATCPSGGPTDTQYF. The CDR3 nucleotides are TGTGCCACCTGCCCTAGCGGGGGTCCCACAGATACGCAGTATTTT. V gene TRBV3-1 combines with J gene TRBJ2-3, with 10 positions matching TRBD2. J was trimmed by 2 bases and V by 10 bases; bases with no gene match: 9. The CDR3 sequence is 15 residues long. Germline V gives CDR1 LGHDT, CDR2 YNNKEL (reference sequence).

This clonotype was found a few times. This CDR3 is CASSPGLPEEDTQYF. As DNA, the CDR3 is TGCGCCAGCAGCCCCGGACTCCCCGAAGAAGATACGCAGTATTTT. V is TRBV5-1 and J is TRBJ2-3; D might be TRBD2 (5 bases). The V and J ends lost 4 bases and 5 bases respectively, with 17 bases between them. This CDR3 has 15 amino acids. CDR1 is SGHRS, CDR2 YFSETQ, per germline.

The table lists this clonotype with many counts. J is TRBJ2-5 and V is TRBV4-3, with TRBD2 matching over 15 bases. The CDR3 consists of 17 residues. With 2 bases clipped from V and 4 bases from J, the junction kept 5 bases outside the gene matches. Germline values: CDR1 LGHNA, CDR2 YSLEER. The CDR3 is CASSQTGLAGGRETQYF. The CDR3, as DNA: TGCGCCAGCAGCCAAACCGGACTAGCGGGGGGGCGAGAGACCCAGTACTTC.